Below are 24 T cell receptor beta chains sequenced from a single sample in a study of shared clonotypes between healthy human individuals. TCRdb's copy holds only in-frame clones and misses some; the assay was immunoSEQ multiplex PCR. The sample has around 180,000 clones, over 85% seen once. Sequencing was performed on naive CD4+ T cells sorted from blood. The subset: CD45RA+ positively selected. The receptors shown here come from a woman between 25 and 40 years old in good health.

The rearrangement joins TRBV10-3 to TRBJ2-7, with 10 bases matching TRBD1. Germline assignment: CDR1 ENHRY and CDR2 SYGVKD. The length of the CDR3 is 15 residues. Trimming removed 7 bases from V and 2 bases from J; junction bases left unmatched: 8. CDR3: CAITSSGTGAYEQYF. Here the CDR3 DNA reads TGTGCCATCACCTCCTCCGGGACAGGGGCCTACGAGCAGTACTTC.

This sequence joins TRBV28 and TRBJ1-2, with 7 bases identical to TRBD1. V trimming: 2 bases; J trimming: 0 bases; junction bases outside the gene matches: 3. Germline values: CDR1 MDHEN, CDR2 SYDVKM. The CDR3 covers 15 residues. The CDR3 spells CASSLRQGANYGYTF. CDR3 coding DNA: TGTGCCAGCAGTTTAAGACAGGGTGCTAACTATGGCTACACCTTC.

The rearrangement links TRBV7-2 to TRBJ2-1; 13 positions match TRBD2. Germline V gene data show CDR1 as SGHTA and CDR2 as FQGNSA. This CDR3 region has 16 residues. After removal of 5 bases from V and 6 bases from J, the junction contained 7 bases not matched to a gene. CDR3 bases: TGTGCCAGCAGCGCGCCGGGACTAGCGGGATCCAATGAGCAGTTCTTC. This encodes CASSAPGLAGSNEQFF.

The rearrangement uses TRBV9 and TRBJ2-7; 8 bases are a match to TRBD2. This CDR3 region has 15 residues. The ends lost 4 bases at V and 5 bases at J; junction bases unmatched: 11. From germline, CDR1 is SGDLS and CDR2 YYNGEE. CDR3 protein: CASSPTSGSFHEQYF. CDR3 sequence (DNA): TGTGCCAGCAGCCCCACAAGCGGGAGTTTCCACGAGCAGTACTTC.

The gene calls are TRBV27 and TRBJ2-1; D unclear. The CDR3 extends over 13 amino acids. CDR1 and CDR2 (germline): MNHEY, SMNVEV (reference sequence). Trimming cost V 7 bases and J 9 bases, with 16 bases left between them. The CDR3 here is CASTREGYGEQFF. CDR3 DNA sequence: TGTGCCAGCACTAGGGAAGGGTATGGTGAGCAGTTCTTC.

This chain uses TRBV27 with TRBJ2-5; the match to TRBD2 covers 7 bases. Near its end, the DNA agrees better with TRBJ2-7, so the J call may be wrong. CDR1 is MNHEY and CDR2 is SMNVEV in the germline V gene (reference sequence). CDR3 length: 15 residues. The CDR3 DNA follows: TGTGCCAGCAGTTTAAGTCCGGGGGGACCCTACGAGCAGTACTTC. This gives the protein CASSLSPGGPYEQYF.

Here the CDR3 reads CASRRDRDNEQFF. CDR3 nucleotide sequence: TGTGCCAGCAGACGGGACAGGGACAATGAGCAGTTCTTC. The chain joins TRBV6-1 to TRBJ2-1, with 9 bases aligning to TRBD1. The CDR3 covers 13 residues. After removal of 6 bases from V and 5 bases from J, the junction contained 2 bases not matched to a gene. CDR1 is MNHNS, CDR2 SASEGT, per germline.

The chain couples TRBV7-2 to TRBJ2-3, with 14 bases aligning to TRBD2. V gave up 3 bases and J gave up 6 bases; unmatched junction bases: 8. CDR1 is SGHTA, CDR2 FQGNSA, per germline. The CDR3 extends over 17 amino acids. The CDR3 DNA reads as TGTGCCAGCAGCTTGCATACGACTAGCGGGAGGGCCGATACGCAGTATTTT. Amino acid sequence: CASSLHTTSGRADTQYF.

This clone was detected once. The chain employs TRBV11-2 and TRBJ1-5; the D is unclear. V lost 0 bases and J lost 7, with 7 bases in between. CDR1 is SGHAT, CDR2 FQNNGV, per germline. This CDR3 comprises 13 residues. CDR3 sequence (DNA): TGTGCCAGCAGCTTAGATGATTCACAGCCCCAGCATTTT. It specifies CASSLDDSQPQHF. The complete variable domain, with remaining parts taken from reference TRBV11-2 and TRBJ1-5, reads EAGVAQSPRYKIIEKRQSVAFWCNPISGHATLYWYQQILGQGPKLLIQFQNNGVVDDSQLPKDRFSAERLKGVDSTLKIQPAKLEDSAVYLCASSLDDSQPQHFGDGTRLSIL.

The chain recombines TRBV29-1 with TRBJ1-5; D gene unclear. The V end was cut by 6 bases, the J end by 2 bases, with 14 bases between. Germline V gene lookup returns CDR1 SQVTM and CDR2 ANQGSEA. This CDR3 has 14 residues. This CDR3 is CSVRATGGNQPQHF. The CDR3 nucleotides read TGCAGCGTCCGAGCGACGGGAGGCAATCAGCCCCAGCATTTT.

DNA for the CDR3: TGTGCCAGCAGCGGGGACAGGGAATTCTATGGCTACACCTTC. Translated, it gives CASSGDREFYGYTF. This chain connects TRBV5-4 to TRBJ1-2; 9 bases match TRBD1. The junction had 5 bases not matched to a gene; V was cut back by 4 bases and J by 4 bases. Germline CDR1 reads SGHNT; CDR2 reads YYREEE (reference sequence). The CDR3 runs to 14 residues.

The chain is built from TRBV27 and TRBJ2-1; 8 bases map to TRBD1. Looked up from germline, CDR1 is MNHEY and CDR2 is SMNVEV (reference sequence). Trimming at V came to 6 bases and at J to 3 bases, leaving 13 bases not matched to a gene. The CDR3 length is 17 residues. The CDR3, as DNA: TGTGCCAGCAGATGGACAGGGACCACCCGCGGCTACAATGAGCAGTTCTTC. Translation: CASRWTGTTRGYNEQFF.

This chain links TRBV6-1 with TRBJ2-7, with 10 bases lining up with TRBD2. V shed 6 bases, J shed 4 bases, and the junction held 6 bases outside the gene matches. The CDR3 extends over 14 amino acids. The germline V gene has CDR1 MNHNS and CDR2 SASEGT. CDR3 residues: CASRASGSGYEQYF. For the CDR3, the DNA is TGTGCCAGCAGAGCTAGCGGGAGTGGATACGAGCAGTACTTC.

The chain carries TRBV4-2 and TRBJ1-5; 9 bases line up with TRBD1. V was pared by 0 bases and J by 0 bases, with 21 bases of the junction left unmatched. Germline values: CDR1 LGHNA, CDR2 YNFKEQ. The CDR3 runs 23 residues. The CDR3 here is CASSQERQGGPWASKYSNQPQHF. In DNA, the CDR3 is TGTGCCAGCAGCCAAGAGAGACAGGGGGGTCCCTGGGCCTCCAAATATAGCAATCAGCCCCAGCATTTT.

V usage is TRBV7-2 and J usage is TRBJ1-5; weak D call: TRBD1 (6 bases). Trimming cost V 3 bases and J 5 bases, with 11 bases left between them. This CDR3 comprises 14 residues. The germline gives CDR1 SGHTA, CDR2 FQGNSA. CDR3 loop: CASSFGGGDQPQHF. The CDR3 coding sequence is TGTGCCAGCAGCTTTGGGGGCGGAGATCAGCCCCAGCATTTT.

The rearrangement links TRBV11-2 to TRBJ2-7; TRBD1 matches 8 bases. The germline gives CDR1 SGHAT, CDR2 FQNNGV. After removal of 5 bases from V and 3 bases from J, the junction contained 9 bases not matched to a gene. This CDR3 comprises 15 residues. In DNA form, the CDR3 reads TGTGCCAGCAGCAACTACGGACAGGGTAACTACGAGCAGTACTTC. It specifies CASSNYGQGNYEQYF.

V is TRBV28 and J is TRBJ2-7; maybe TRBD2 (5 bases). The CDR3 is 15 amino acids. Trimming stripped 4 bases from V and 0 bases from J, with 13 bases between. CDR1 and CDR2 (germline): MDHEN, SYDVKM. CDR3 bases: TGTGCCAGCAGTTCTACTGGGGAGAGCTCCTACGAGCAGTACTTC. Protein product: CASSSTGESSYEQYF.

This chain links TRBV18 with TRBJ1-3, with 7 bases lining up with TRBD1. Per the germline V gene, CDR1 is KGHSH and CDR2 is LQKENI. The junction had 2 bases not matched to a gene; V was cut back by 3 bases and J by 0 bases. The CDR3 has 15 residues. The CDR3 is CASSPGQYSGNTIYF. The CDR3, as DNA: TGTGCCAGCTCACCGGGACAGTACTCTGGAAACACCATATATTTT.

The chain uses TRBV27 and TRBJ2-7; unclear D gene. Trimming left V 4 bases short and J 0 bases short, with 7 bases between. The CDR3 totals 13 residues. CDR1 and CDR2 (germline): MNHEY, SMNVEV (reference sequence). The CDR3 is CASSWASSYEQYF. The CDR3 coding sequence is TGTGCCAGCAGTTGGGCCAGCTCCTACGAGCAGTACTTC.

The chain carries TRBV19 and TRBJ2-2; 13 bases line up with TRBD2. V shed 3 bases, J shed 1 base, and the junction held 14 bases outside the gene matches. Germline V gene sequence: CDR1 LNHDA, CDR2 SQIVND (reference sequence). This CDR3 is 21 amino acids long. CDR3 DNA sequence: TGTGCCAGTAGTATGCCCCCGGGACTAGCGGGAAGATACTTGAACACCGGGGAGCTGTTTTTT. It yields the protein CASSMPPGLAGRYLNTGELFF.

The V and J genes are TRBV6-6 and TRBJ2-7; D may be TRBD2 (5 bases). Trimming removed 2 bases at V and 4 bases at J, with 9 bases between. CDR3 length: 13 amino acids. Germline V lookup: CDR1 MNHNY, CDR2 SVGAGI (reference sequence). The CDR3 is CASSYEQRYEQYF. The CDR3 nucleotides are TGTGCCAGCAGTTACGAGCAGCGGTACGAGCAGTACTTC.

This clone has only one observation. J is TRBJ1-2 and V is TRBV28, with a weak D call TRBD1 (5 bases). CDR1 and CDR2 from the germline V gene are MDHEN and SYDVKM. The ends were cut back, 1 base at V and 7 bases at J, with 13 bases in the middle. The CDR3 extends over 14 amino acids. The CDR3 nucleotides read TGTGCCAGCAGTTTATCGGCGGGACTGGGTGGCTACACCTTC. Residues: CASSLSAGLGGYTF.

The genes are TRBV18 and TRBJ2-7; 11 bases match TRBD2. The CDR3 spans 14 residues. After removal of 2 bases from V and 3 bases from J, the junction contained 0 bases not matched to a gene. The germline CDR1 and CDR2 sequences are KGHSH and LQKENI. The CDR3 DNA sequence: TGTGCCAGCTCACCAGGACTAGCGGGCTACGAGCAGTACTTC. Its translation: CASSPGLAGYEQYF.

This chain connects TRBV19 to TRBJ2-3, with 8 nucleotides matching TRBD2. Germline V lookup: CDR1 LNHDA, CDR2 SQIVND (reference sequence). Trimming removed 4 bases from V and 4 bases from J; junction bases left unmatched: 7. The CDR3 has 15 amino acids. The CDR3 here is CASSTSGSWSDTQYF. For the CDR3, the DNA is TGTGCCAGTAGTACGAGCGGGAGTTGGTCAGATACGCAGTATTTT. Full variable domain (remainder filled in from reference TRBV19 and TRBJ2-3): DGGITQSPKYLFRKEGQNVTLSCEQNLNHDAMYWYRQDPGQGLRLIYYSQIVNDFQKGDIAEGYSVSREKKESFPLTVTSAQKNPTAFYLCASSTSGSWSDTQYFGPGTRLTVL.